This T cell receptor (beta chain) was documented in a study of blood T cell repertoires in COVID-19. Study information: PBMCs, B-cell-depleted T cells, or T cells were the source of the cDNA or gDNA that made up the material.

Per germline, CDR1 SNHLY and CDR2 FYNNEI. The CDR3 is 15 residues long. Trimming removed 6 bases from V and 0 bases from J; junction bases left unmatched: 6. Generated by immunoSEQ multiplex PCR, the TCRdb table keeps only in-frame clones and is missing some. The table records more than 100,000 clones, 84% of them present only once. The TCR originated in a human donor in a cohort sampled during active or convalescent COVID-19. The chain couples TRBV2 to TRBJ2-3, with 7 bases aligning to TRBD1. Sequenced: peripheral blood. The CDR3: CASRPQGISTDTQYF. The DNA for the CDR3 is TGTGCCAGCAGACCACAGGGGATCAGCACAGATACGCAGTATTTT.